One sample yielded the 3 T cell receptor beta chains listed below, sequenced in a study of blood T cell repertoires in COVID-19. Repertoires were generated with immunoSEQ multiplex PCR, while TCRdb's copy carries only in-frame clones and drops some. The table lists around 150,000 clones, over 60% of them singletons. Sequences were obtained from PBMCs or T cells enriched from blood (not recorded which). These receptors originate from a woman aged 50 to 60 who had recovered from COVID-19.

This chain uses TRBV7-6 with TRBJ1-1; D unclear. V lost 2 bases, J lost 3 bases, and 7 bases lay in between. The germline V gene has CDR1 SGHVS and CDR2 FNYEAQ. This CDR3 has 13 residues. The CDR3 bases are TGTGCCAGCAGCTTACCCGGGGACACTGAAGCTTTCTTT. Its translation: CASSLPGDTEAFF. Filled out from reference TRBV7-6 and TRBJ1-1, the complete variable domain reads GAGVSQSPRYKVTKRGQDVALRCDPISGHVSLYWYRQALGQGPEFLTYFNYEAQQDKSGLPNDRFSAERPEGSISTLTIQRTEQRDSAMYRCASSLPGDTEAFFGQGTRLTVV.

As to this clone: Other DNA sequences in this sample translate to the same CDR3. CDR3 in DNA: TGCAGCGTTGACAGGGGCAGCACAGATACGCAGTATTTT. It yields the protein CSVDRGSTDTQYF. The V gene is TRBV29-1, the J gene TRBJ2-3; tentative D call: TRBD1 (6 bases). In germline, CDR1 is SQVTM, CDR2 ANQGSEA. V gave up 3 bases and J gave up 0 bases, with 7 bases separating them. There are 13 residues in the CDR3.

The chain links TRBV11-3 to TRBJ2-7; D is undetermined. CDR3 length: 11 residues. V lost 6 bases and J lost 4, with 7 bases in between. Germline V gene sequence: CDR1 SGHNT, CDR2 YENEEA. CDR3: CASRAGYEQYF. In nucleotides, the CDR3 is TGTGCCAGCAGAGCCGGGTACGAGCAGTACTTC.